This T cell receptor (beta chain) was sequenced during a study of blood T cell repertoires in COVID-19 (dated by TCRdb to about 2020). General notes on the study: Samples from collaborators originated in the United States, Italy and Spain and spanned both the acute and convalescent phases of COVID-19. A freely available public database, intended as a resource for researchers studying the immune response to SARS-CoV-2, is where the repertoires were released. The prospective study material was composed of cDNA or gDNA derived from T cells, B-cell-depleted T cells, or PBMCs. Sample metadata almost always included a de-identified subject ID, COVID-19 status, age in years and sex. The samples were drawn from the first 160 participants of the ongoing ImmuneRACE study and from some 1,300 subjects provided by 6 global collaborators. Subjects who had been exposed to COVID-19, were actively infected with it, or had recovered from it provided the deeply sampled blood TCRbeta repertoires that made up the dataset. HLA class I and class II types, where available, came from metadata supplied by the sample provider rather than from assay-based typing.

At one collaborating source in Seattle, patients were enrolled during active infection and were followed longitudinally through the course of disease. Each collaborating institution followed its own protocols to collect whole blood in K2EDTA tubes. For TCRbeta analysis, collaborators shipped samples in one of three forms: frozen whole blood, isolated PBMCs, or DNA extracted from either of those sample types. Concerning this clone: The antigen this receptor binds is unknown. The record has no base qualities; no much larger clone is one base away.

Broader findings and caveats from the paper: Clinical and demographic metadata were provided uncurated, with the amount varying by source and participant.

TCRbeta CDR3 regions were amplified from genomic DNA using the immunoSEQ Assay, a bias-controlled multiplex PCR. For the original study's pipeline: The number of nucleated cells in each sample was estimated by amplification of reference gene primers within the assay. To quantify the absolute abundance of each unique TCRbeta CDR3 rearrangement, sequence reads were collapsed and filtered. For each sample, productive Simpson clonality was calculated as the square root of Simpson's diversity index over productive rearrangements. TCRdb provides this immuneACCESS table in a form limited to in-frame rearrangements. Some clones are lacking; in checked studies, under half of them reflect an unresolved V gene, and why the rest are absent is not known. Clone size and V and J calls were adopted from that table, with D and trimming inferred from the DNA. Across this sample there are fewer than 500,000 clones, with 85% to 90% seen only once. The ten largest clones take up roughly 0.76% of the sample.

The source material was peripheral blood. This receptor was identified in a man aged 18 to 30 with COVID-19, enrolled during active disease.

CDR3 sequence: CASSRDRIQETQYF. The nucleotide sequence reads as follows: TGTGCCAGCTCACGAGACAGGATCCAAGAGACCCAGTACTTC. This sequence uses TRBV18 and TRBJ2-5; the D gene is perhaps TRBD1, from 6 matching bases. Its CDR3 holds 14 amino acids, cysteine through phenylalanine. CDR3 DNA is the only sequence kept; it has 42 bases, read in frame from the first base. Sequences KGHSH (CDR1) and LQKENI (CDR2) are obtained from the germline V gene. V is shortened by 4 bases, J by 1 base, and the region joining them spans 10 bases.